This T cell receptor (beta chain) derives from a study of brain T cells in children with intractable seizures. Whole-study results and caveats: Viral specificity was inferred only from CDR3 similarity; HCMV serostatus was unknown. Absence of clones before surgery may stem from lower sequencing depth.

TCRdb keeps only in-frame clones here, not all; method: immunoSEQ multiplex PCR. The data show tens of thousands of clones, 94% seen once. As regards this clone: The antigen is unknown.

V shed 5 bases and J shed 4 bases, with 24 bases lying between them. CDR3 length equals 18 residues. CDR1 and CDR2 (germline): LNHDA, SQIVND (reference sequence). Surgery cases with the highest brain T cell transcript signatures were chosen for sequencing. At least one anti-epileptic drug was given before surgery. The chain links TRBV19 to TRBJ2-1; D possibly corresponds to TRBD1 (5 bases). This sequence was found in a boy between 10 and 17 years old with focal cortical dysplasia and intractable seizures. Sequenced here: peripheral blood, sampled at surgery. Here the CDR3 reads CASSSSGRQLGAYNEQFF. The CDR3 nucleotides are TGTGCCAGTAGTTCCTCAGGGCGTCAGCTAGGGGCTTACAATGAGCAGTTCTTC.